The present entry profiles one T cell receptor beta chain with its context. Method: immunoSEQ multiplex PCR; TCRdb's copy keeps in-frame clones and lacks some. The top ten hold about 0.5% of the sample, which has around 42,000 clones, around 92% seen once. The data were obtained in a study of T cell changes during pregnancy in multiple sclerosis. The CDR3 loop spans 14 amino acids. CDR1 and CDR2 from the germline V gene are MNHEY and SVGAGI. V lost 5 bases and J 0 bases, leaving 10 bases between the germline ends. This sequence originates from a female donor in good health, enrolled as a control in a pregnancy study. This chain links TRBV6-5 with TRBJ2-5; TRBD2 might be the D (6 bases). The sample was CD4+ T cells from peripheral blood mononuclear cells, taken in the second trimester of pregnancy. CDR3 sequence: CASSPSAYQETQYF. The CDR3 DNA is TGTGCCAGCAGTCCTAGCGCTTACCAAGAGACCCAGTACTTC.